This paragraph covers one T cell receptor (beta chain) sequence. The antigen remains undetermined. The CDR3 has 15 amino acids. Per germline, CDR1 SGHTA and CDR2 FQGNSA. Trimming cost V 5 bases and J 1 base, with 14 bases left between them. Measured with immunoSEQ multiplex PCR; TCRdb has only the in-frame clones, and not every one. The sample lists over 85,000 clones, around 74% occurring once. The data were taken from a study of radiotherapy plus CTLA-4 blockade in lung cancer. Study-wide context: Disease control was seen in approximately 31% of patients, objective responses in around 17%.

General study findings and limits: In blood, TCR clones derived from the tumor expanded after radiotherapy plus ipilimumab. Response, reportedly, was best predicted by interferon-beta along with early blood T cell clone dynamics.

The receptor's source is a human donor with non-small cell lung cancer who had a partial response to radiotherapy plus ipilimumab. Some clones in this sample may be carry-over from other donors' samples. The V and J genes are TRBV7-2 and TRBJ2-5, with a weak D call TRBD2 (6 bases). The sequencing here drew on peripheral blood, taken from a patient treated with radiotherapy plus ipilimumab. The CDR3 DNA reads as TGTGCCAGCAGCCCCCCGCAGGGACTCCAAGAGACCCAGTACTTC. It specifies CASSPPQGLQETQYF.